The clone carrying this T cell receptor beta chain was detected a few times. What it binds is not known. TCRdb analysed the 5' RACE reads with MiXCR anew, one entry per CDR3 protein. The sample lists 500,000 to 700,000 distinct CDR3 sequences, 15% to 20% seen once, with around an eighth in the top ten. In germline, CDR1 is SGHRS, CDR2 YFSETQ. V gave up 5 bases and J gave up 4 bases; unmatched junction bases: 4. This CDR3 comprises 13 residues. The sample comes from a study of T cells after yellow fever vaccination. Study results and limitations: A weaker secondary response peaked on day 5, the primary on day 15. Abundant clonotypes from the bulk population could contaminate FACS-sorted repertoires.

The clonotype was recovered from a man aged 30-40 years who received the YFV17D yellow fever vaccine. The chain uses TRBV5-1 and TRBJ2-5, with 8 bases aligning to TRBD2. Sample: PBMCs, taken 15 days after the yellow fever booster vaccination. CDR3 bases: TGCGCCAGCAGAAATAGCGGGACAGAGACCCAGTACTTC. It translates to CASRNSGTETQYF. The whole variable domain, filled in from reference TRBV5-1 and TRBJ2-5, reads KAGVTQTPRYLIKTRGQQVTLSCSPISGHRSVSWYQQTPGQGLQFLFEYFSETQRNKGNFPGRFSGRQFSNSRSEMNVSTLELGDSALYLCASRNSGTETQYFGPGTRLLVL.